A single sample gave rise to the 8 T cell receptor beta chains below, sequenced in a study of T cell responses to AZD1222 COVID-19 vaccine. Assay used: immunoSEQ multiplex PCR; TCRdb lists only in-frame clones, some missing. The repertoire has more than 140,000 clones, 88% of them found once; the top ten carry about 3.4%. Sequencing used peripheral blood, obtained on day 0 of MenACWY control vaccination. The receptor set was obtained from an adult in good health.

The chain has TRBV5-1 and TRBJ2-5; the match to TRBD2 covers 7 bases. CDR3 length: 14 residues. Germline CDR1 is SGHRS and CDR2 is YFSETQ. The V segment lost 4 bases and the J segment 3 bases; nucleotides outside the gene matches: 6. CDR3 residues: CASSPTGTKETQYF. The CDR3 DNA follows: TGCGCCAGCAGCCCTACCGGGACTAAAGAGACCCAGTACTTC.

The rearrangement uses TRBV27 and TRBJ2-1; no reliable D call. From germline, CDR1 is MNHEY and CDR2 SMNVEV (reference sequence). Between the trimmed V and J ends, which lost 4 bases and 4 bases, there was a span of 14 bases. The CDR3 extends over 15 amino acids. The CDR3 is CASSSQKTVYNEQFF. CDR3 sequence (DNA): TGTGCCAGCAGTTCCCAAAAAACAGTATACAATGAGCAGTTCTTC.

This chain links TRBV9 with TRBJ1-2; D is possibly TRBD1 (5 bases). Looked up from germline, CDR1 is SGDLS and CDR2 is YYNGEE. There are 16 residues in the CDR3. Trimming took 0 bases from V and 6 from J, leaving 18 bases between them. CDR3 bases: TGTGCCAGCAGCGTAGTGGCCCAGGGAGGCTTAAATGGCTACACCTTC. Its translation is CASSVVAQGGLNGYTF.

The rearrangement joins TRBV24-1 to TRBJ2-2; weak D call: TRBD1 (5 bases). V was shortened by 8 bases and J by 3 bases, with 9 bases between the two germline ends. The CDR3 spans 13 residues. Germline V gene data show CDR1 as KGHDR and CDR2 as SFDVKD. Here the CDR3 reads CATNRRDTGELFF. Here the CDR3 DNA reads TGTGCCACCAATCGCAGGGACACCGGGGAGCTGTTTTTT.

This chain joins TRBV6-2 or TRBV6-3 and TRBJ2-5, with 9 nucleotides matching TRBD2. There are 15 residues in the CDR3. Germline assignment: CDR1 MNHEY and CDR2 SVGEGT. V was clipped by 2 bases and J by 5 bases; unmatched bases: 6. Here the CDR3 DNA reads TGTGCCAGCAGTTACCTGCCTAGCGGGGAGGAGACCCAGTACTTC. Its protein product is CASSYLPSGEETQYF.

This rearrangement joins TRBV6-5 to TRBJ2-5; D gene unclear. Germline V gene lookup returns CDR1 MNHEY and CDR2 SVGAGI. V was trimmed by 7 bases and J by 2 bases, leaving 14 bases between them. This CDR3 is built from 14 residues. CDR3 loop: CASTFKGRQETQYF. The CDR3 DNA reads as TGTGCCAGCACGTTTAAGGGTCGACAAGAGACCCAGTACTTC.

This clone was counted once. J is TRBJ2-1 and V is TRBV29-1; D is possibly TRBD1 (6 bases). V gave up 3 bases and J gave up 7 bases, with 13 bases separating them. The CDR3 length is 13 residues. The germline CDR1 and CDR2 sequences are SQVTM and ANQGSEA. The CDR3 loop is CSVDGTGSNEQFF. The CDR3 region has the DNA TGCAGCGTTGATGGTACAGGGTCGAATGAGCAGTTCTTC.

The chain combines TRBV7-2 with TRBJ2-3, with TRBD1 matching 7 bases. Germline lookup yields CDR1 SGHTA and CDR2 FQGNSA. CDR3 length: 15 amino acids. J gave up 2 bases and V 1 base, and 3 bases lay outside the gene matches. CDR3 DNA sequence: TGTGCCAGCAGCTTAGGACAGGGTCTCACAGATACGCAGTATTTT. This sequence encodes CASSLGQGLTDTQYF.